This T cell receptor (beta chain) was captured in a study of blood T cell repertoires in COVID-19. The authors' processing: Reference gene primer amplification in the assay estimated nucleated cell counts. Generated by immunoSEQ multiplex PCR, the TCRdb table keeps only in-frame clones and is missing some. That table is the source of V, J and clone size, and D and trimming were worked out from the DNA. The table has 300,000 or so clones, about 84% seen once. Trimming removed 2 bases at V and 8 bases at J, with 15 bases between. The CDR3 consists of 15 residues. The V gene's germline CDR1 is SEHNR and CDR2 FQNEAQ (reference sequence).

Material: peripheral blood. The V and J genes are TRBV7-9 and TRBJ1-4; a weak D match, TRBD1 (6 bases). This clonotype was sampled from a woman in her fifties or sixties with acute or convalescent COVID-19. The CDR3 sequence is CASSLISTGREKLFF. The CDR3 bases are TGTGCCAGCAGCTTAATCTCGACAGGAAGGGAAAAACTGTTTTTT.